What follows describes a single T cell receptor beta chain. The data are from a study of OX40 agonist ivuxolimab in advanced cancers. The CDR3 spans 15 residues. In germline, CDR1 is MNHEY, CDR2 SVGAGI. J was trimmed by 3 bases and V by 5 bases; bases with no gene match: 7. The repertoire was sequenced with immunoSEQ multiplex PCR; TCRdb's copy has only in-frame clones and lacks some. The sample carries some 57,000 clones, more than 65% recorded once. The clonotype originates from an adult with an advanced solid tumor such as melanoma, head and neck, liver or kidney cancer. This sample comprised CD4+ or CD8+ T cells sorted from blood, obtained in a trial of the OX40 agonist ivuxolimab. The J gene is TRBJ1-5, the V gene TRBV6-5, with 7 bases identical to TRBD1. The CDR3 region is CASSNRDRHNQPQHF. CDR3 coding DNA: TGTGCCAGCAGTAACCGGGACAGACACAATCAGCCCCAGCATTTT.